These 20 T cell receptor beta chains were all obtained from the same sample, sequenced in a study of beta chain features in type 1 diabetes. Reverse transcription of all isolated RNA meant that expressed TCRB transcripts were sequenced. Using immunoSEQ multiplex PCR, the repertoire was profiled, and TCRdb retains in-frame clones only, with some absent. The data contain hundreds of thousands of clones, roughly 12% of them singletons. Sequencing input: naive CD4+ T cells from blood. These TCRs come from a man between 18 and 29 years old in good health.

The CDR3 spells CASSFFPSGGDTQYF. The CDR3 DNA is TGTGCCAGCAGCTTCTTTCCCAGCGGGGGAGATACGCAGTATTTT. V and J are TRBV7-2 and TRBJ2-3; TRBD2 agrees at 8 bases. Germline values: CDR1 SGHTA, CDR2 FQGNSA. The CDR3 spans 15 residues. V dropped 3 bases and J dropped 5; count of bases not matched to a gene: 7.

The sample holds a few counts of this clone. The chain carries TRBV6-1 and TRBJ2-3; D uncertain. Per germline, CDR1 MNHNS and CDR2 SASEGT. Trimming removed 8 bases from V and 2 bases from J, with 11 bases in between. CDR3 length: 13 amino acids. The CDR3: CASEKTPTDTQYF. CDR3 nucleotide sequence: TGTGCCAGCGAAAAGACACCCACAGATACGCAGTATTTT.

This clone was counted only a few times. V is TRBV7-3 and J is TRBJ2-1; unclear D gene. Germline V gene data show CDR1 as SGHTA and CDR2 as FQGTGA. The CDR3 extends over 13 amino acids. Trimming took 5 bases from V and 9 from J, leaving 14 bases between them. Written as DNA, the CDR3 is TGTGCCAGCAGCATCAACCCGGGTGGTGAGCAGTTCTTC. It encodes CASSINPGGEQFF.

The genes are TRBV5-6 and TRBJ2-5; TRBD2 matches at 8 bases. With V trimmed by 4 bases and J by 5 bases, 10 bases remained unmatched. This CDR3 has 15 residues. CDR1 is SGHDT, CDR2 YYEEEE, per germline. In DNA form, the CDR3 reads TGTGCCAGCAGCGTGCCGTCGGGAGGGAGGGAGACCCAGTACTTC. As protein: CASSVPSGGRETQYF.

This clone was observed a few times. The gene calls are TRBV27 and TRBJ1-2, with no clear D. The V end lost 5 bases, the J end lost 5 bases, and 12 bases lay between the germline ends. Germline V gives CDR1 MNHEY, CDR2 SMNVEV (reference sequence). This CDR3 is built from 13 residues. The CDR3 loop is CASSLASDYGYTF. The CDR3 coding sequence is TGTGCCAGCAGTCTAGCCAGCGATTATGGCTACACCTTC.

Details on this clone: This CDR3 is also generated by other DNA sequences in the sample. This rearrangement joins TRBV9 to TRBJ2-3; 11 nucleotides align to TRBD2. CDR1 is SGDLS and CDR2 is YYNGEE in the germline V gene. The V gene end was trimmed by 5 bases and the J gene end by 0 bases; junction bases not matched to a gene: 5. This CDR3 is built from 16 residues. CDR3 sequence reads: CASSFRTSGSTDTQYF. CDR3 in DNA: TGTGCCAGCAGTTTTCGGACTAGCGGGAGCACAGATACGCAGTATTTT.

The J gene is TRBJ2-3, the V gene TRBV10-3; D gene uncertain. This CDR3 contains 14 residues. The V end lost 4 bases, the J end lost 0 bases, and 8 bases lay between the germline ends. The germline gives CDR1 ENHRY, CDR2 SYGVKD. The CDR3 coding sequence is TGTGCCATCAGTGGCAGTGCTAGCACAGATACGCAGTATTTT. It is translated as CAISGSASTDTQYF.

The chain employs TRBV9 and TRBJ1-4, with D maybe TRBD1 (5 bases). Germline assignment: CDR1 SGDLS and CDR2 YYNGEE. Trimming removed 0 bases at V and 4 bases at J, with 13 bases between. The CDR3 length is 16 residues. CDR3 coding DNA: TGTGCCAGCAGCGTAGACTCGGGGGTTGGTAATGAAAAACTGTTTTTT. This gives the protein CASSVDSGVGNEKLFF. The full variable domain, in which reference TRBV9 and TRBJ1-4 provide the parts outside the CDR3, is DSGVTQTPKHLITATGQRVTLRCSPRSGDLSVYWYQQSLDQGLQFLIQYYNGEERAKGNILERFSAQQFPDLHSELNLSSLELGDSALYFCASSVDSGVGNEKLFFGSGTQLSVL.

In its sample, this clone was seen a few times. The chain uses TRBV7-9 and TRBJ1-2, with D tentatively TRBD1 (5 bases). This CDR3 region has 15 residues. Germline-derived CDR1 and CDR2 are SEHNR and FQNEAQ (reference sequence). The V and J ends lost 5 bases and 4 bases respectively, with 17 bases between them. CDR3 nucleotide sequence: TGTGCCAGCAGCCTAGTAGCGGGGCCCTTCTATGGCTACACCTTC. Its protein is CASSLVAGPFYGYTF.

The chain carries TRBV25-1 and TRBJ1-2; D gene unclear. The V and J ends lost 9 bases and 1 base respectively, with 6 bases between them. Looked up from germline, CDR1 is MGHDK and CDR2 is SYGVNS. The CDR3 totals 11 residues. CDR3 DNA: TGTGCCAGTTATGTTAACTATGGCTACACCTTC. It codes for CASYVNYGYTF.

The V gene is TRBV4-2, the J gene TRBJ2-7, with 8 bases lining up with TRBD1. The CDR3 sequence is 17 residues long. Trimming took 0 bases from V and 5 from J; bases not matched to a gene: 12. The germline V gene encodes CDR1 LGHNA and CDR2 YNFKEQ. The CDR3 coding sequence is TGTGCCAGCAGCCAAGATCCCAACGGACAGGGTATCAACGAGCAGTACTTC. Amino acids: CASSQDPNGQGINEQYF.

The table lists this clone with a few counts. This chain links TRBV7-2 with TRBJ2-2; D perhaps matches TRBD2 (7 bases). With 5 bases removed from V and 2 bases from J, the gap between germline ends came to 15 bases. The germline V gene encodes CDR1 SGHTA and CDR2 FQGNSA. This CDR3 spans 16 amino acids. This chain's CDR3 is CASSLGGAQNTGELFF. The CDR3 DNA sequence: TGTGCCAGCAGCCTGGGGGGGGCGCAAAACACCGGGGAGCTGTTTTTT.

The chain employs TRBV7-9 and TRBJ2-1, with 11 bases lining up with TRBD2. The ends lost 5 bases at V and 2 bases at J; junction bases unmatched: 5. The CDR3 is made up of 16 amino acids. From germline, CDR1 is SEHNR and CDR2 FQNEAQ (reference sequence). The CDR3 DNA sequence: TGTGCCAGCAGCGGGGGGACTAGCGGACCCTACAATGAGCAGTTCTTC. Protein sequence: CASSGGTSGPYNEQFF.

This clone has a handful of counts. This chain joins TRBV5-1 and TRBJ2-1; tentatively, D is TRBD1 (7 bases). This CDR3 region has 14 residues. Germline V gives CDR1 SGHRS, CDR2 YFSETQ. Trimming cost V 3 bases and J 8 bases, with 15 bases left between them. For the CDR3, the DNA is TGCGCCAGCAGCTCCAGGGGGACTTGGGATGAGCAGTTCTTC. It translates to CASSSRGTWDEQFF.

The genes are TRBV7-9 and TRBJ2-7; tentative D call: TRBD1 (7 bases). This CDR3 has 14 residues. Germline V gives CDR1 SEHNR, CDR2 FQNEAQ (reference sequence). V lost 8 bases and J 7 bases, leaving 21 bases between the germline ends. CDR3 sequence (DNA): TGTGCCAGCGCCCCCAGGGGGAGGAGGTTGGAGCAGTACTTC. Amino acids: CASAPRGRRLEQYF.

J is TRBJ2-3 and V is TRBV5-4; D gene uncertain. The CDR3 consists of 14 residues. Germline loops: CDR1 SGHNT, CDR2 YYREEE (reference sequence). V lost 1 base and J 2 bases, leaving 8 bases between the germline ends. The chain's CDR3 is CASSLSIATDTQYF. Written as DNA, the CDR3 is TGTGCCAGCAGCTTGAGCATTGCCACAGATACGCAGTATTTT.

This clone has more than one count but fewer than ten. This chain links TRBV30 with TRBJ1-3; D not resolved. Germline V CDR1 and CDR2: GTSNPN, SVGIG (reference sequence). V lost 3 bases and J 0 bases, leaving 9 bases between the germline ends. This CDR3 has 14 residues. CDR3 region: CAWRAGFSGNTIYF. The CDR3 DNA is TGTGCCTGGAGGGCAGGCTTCTCTGGAAACACCATATATTTT.

This clone was counted between two and nine times. The CDR3 is CASSTTGGGYEQYF. The CDR3 region has the DNA TGTGCCAGCAGTACAACAGGGGGAGGCTACGAGCAGTACTTC. This chain links TRBV27 with TRBJ2-7; 8 bases fit TRBD1. The germline V gene has CDR1 MNHEY and CDR2 SMNVEV (reference sequence). The ends lost 5 bases at V and 3 bases at J; junction bases unmatched: 6. The CDR3 runs 14 residues.

The gene calls are TRBV4-3 and TRBJ1-4; TRBD1 is a possible D gene (5 bases). The CDR3 length is 16 residues. Germline CDR1 is LGHNA and CDR2 is YSLEER. V shed 0 bases and J shed 8 bases, with 16 bases lying between them. The CDR3 nucleotides are TGCGCCAGCAGCCAAGATTATGGGGGGGGTCGGGAAAAACTGTTTTTT. The encoded protein is CASSQDYGGGREKLFF.

This clone was seen a few times. The chain has TRBV18 and TRBJ2-3; 10 nucleotides match TRBD1. There are 15 residues in the CDR3. The junction had 3 bases not matched to a gene; V was cut back by 6 bases and J by 0 bases. Germline CDR1 reads KGHSH; CDR2 reads LQKENI. The CDR3 DNA sequence: TGTGCCAGCTCGAGACAGGGGGCCAGCACAGATACGCAGTATTTT. It yields the protein CASSRQGASTDTQYF.